This T cell receptor beta chain was captured by sequencing in a study of cytomegalovirus exposure and HLA in healthy donors. Study overall: Most genotyped donors, over 70% of roughly 400, had Caucasian-associated genetic ancestry. Broader study findings: Researchers catalogued about 150 TCR beta chains as cytomegalovirus-associated.

Primers included in the PCR were 60 Vbeta and 13 Jbeta primers. Original processing notes: Counted up in a later analysis, unique TCR beta chains came to some 75 million, with some 9.9 million shared. Method: immunoSEQ multiplex PCR; TCRdb's copy keeps in-frame clones and lacks some. D and trimming come from the DNA, and the V and J calls and clone size come from that table. The sample contains 95,000 to 100,000 clones, roughly four fifths of which appear only once. A word on this clone: Its antigen is currently unknown.

This receptor was obtained from a female donor in good health and CMV-seropositive. The sequencing sample was made of PBMCs.

CDR3 loop: CASSLAGVGNTIYF. DNA for the CDR3: TGTGCCAGCAGCCTTGCGGGGGTCGGAAACACCATATATTTT. The rearrangement uses TRBV27 and TRBJ1-3; D possibly corresponds to TRBD1 (5 bases). This CDR3 spans 14 amino acids. Germline values: CDR1 MNHEY, CDR2 SMNVEV (reference sequence). V lost 6 bases to trimming and J lost 4 bases, with 13 bases between them.